This passage covers 29 T cell receptor beta chains from one sample sequenced in a study of CD8+ T cells in alopecia areata. Extraction of RNA preceded its reverse transcription into cDNA, which served as the sequencing template. TCRdb keeps only in-frame clones here, not all; method: immunoSEQ multiplex PCR. The table includes under 300,000 clones, about three fifths detected once. Stated treatment: oral pan-JAK inhibitor, 5-10 mg twice daily. The material sequenced was CD4+ T cells sorted from blood, taken at week 52, from a patient treated with tofacitinib. These receptors were collected from a human donor with alopecia areata.

The chain recombines TRBV13 with TRBJ2-1; D gene unclear. Germline V gene data show CDR1 as PRHDT and CDR2 as FYEKMQ (reference sequence). CDR3 size: 13 residues. The ends were cut back, 3 bases at V and 7 bases at J, with 10 bases in the middle. CDR3 region: CASSFLLVNEQFF. CDR3 DNA: TGTGCCAGCAGCTTCCTCCTCGTGAATGAGCAGTTCTTC.

This clone was observed a single time. The chain couples TRBV30 to TRBJ2-5; TRBD2 matches 8 bases. Germline V gene lookup returns CDR1 GTSNPN and CDR2 SVGIG (reference sequence). V was pared by 4 bases and J by 7 bases, with 8 bases of the junction left unmatched. CDR3 length: 13 residues. CDR3 nucleotides: TGTGCCTGGACGGGACACCGGGAGGGGACCCAGTACTTC. Its translation is CAWTGHREGTQYF.

The rearrangement uses TRBV4-1 and TRBJ2-5; TRBD1 is a possible D gene (5 bases). Germline CDR1 MGHRA, CDR2 YSYEKL. CDR3 size: 15 residues. V shed 2 bases and J shed 0 bases, with 10 bases lying between them. The CDR3 spells CASSQSPTDQETQYF. CDR3 DNA sequence: TGCGCCAGCAGCCAAAGCCCGACAGACCAAGAGACCCAGTACTTC.

This chain links TRBV29-1 with TRBJ1-1, with a possible D match to TRBD1 (5 bases). Germline V lookup: CDR1 SQVTM, CDR2 ANQGSEA. The CDR3 has 13 residues. V was shortened by 1 base and J by 3 bases, with 9 bases between the two germline ends. The CDR3 nucleotides are TGCAGCGTTGAAGCCAGGGTGGACACTGAAGCTTTCTTT. Translation: CSVEARVDTEAFF.

This clone came up a few times. This sequence joins TRBV7-9 and TRBJ1-3, with D unresolved. The CDR3 loop spans 14 amino acids. Trimming removed 7 bases from V and 0 bases from J, with 10 bases in between. Germline loops: CDR1 SEHNR, CDR2 FQNEAQ (reference sequence). CDR3 protein: CASTLTFSGNTIYF. The CDR3 DNA reads TGTGCCAGCACCCTAACCTTCTCTGGAAACACCATATATTTT. The complete variable domain, with remaining parts taken from reference TRBV7-9 and TRBJ1-3, reads DTGVSQNPRHKITKRGQNVTFRCDPISEHNRLYWYRQTLGQGPEFLTYFQNEAQLEKSRLLSDRFSAERPKGSFSTLEIQRTEQGDSAMYLCASTLTFSGNTIYFGEGSWLTVV.

The chain employs TRBV5-4 and TRBJ2-1; D uncertain. There are 15 residues in the CDR3. The V end lost 4 bases, the J end lost 0 bases, and 11 bases lay between the germline ends. The germline CDR1 and CDR2 sequences are SGHNT and YYREEE (reference sequence). CDR3 sequence: CASSRKESSYNEQFF. DNA of the CDR3: TGTGCCAGCAGCCGGAAGGAGAGCTCCTACAATGAGCAGTTCTTC.

This chain links TRBV7-2 with TRBJ2-2; TRBD2 matches at 7 bases. CDR1 SGHTA and CDR2 FQGNSA come from the germline V gene. With V trimmed by 0 bases and J by 5 bases, 3 bases remained unmatched. This CDR3 has 15 amino acids. The CDR3 DNA is TGTGCCAGCAGCTTAGCAGGGACTACAACCGGGGAGCTGTTTTTT. Translated, it gives CASSLAGTTTGELFF.

The chain uses TRBV11-2 and TRBJ2-3; D possibly matches TRBD1 or TRBD2 (7 bases each). CDR1 and CDR2 (germline): SGHAT, FQNNGV. Trimming shortened V by 5 bases and J by 7 bases, and 22 bases separated the two germline ends. This CDR3 comprises 16 residues. The CDR3 protein is CASSPFRGGPPNTQYF. In DNA form, the CDR3 reads TGTGCCAGCAGCCCTTTCAGGGGGGGTCCCCCAAATACGCAGTATTTT.

The V call is TRBV29-1, the J call TRBJ2-1, with 7 bases aligning to TRBD2. This CDR3 spans 12 amino acids. V lost 4 bases and J lost 9; bases outside the gene matches: 6. CDR1 SQVTM and CDR2 ANQGSEA come from the germline V gene. CDR3 amino acids: CSVVYGGGEQFF. The CDR3, as DNA: TGCAGCGTTGTATATGGCGGGGGTGAGCAGTTCTTC.

This clone was counted only a few times. The chain uses TRBV11-2 and TRBJ2-7; 10 bases fit TRBD2. This CDR3 region has 17 residues. V was clipped by 5 bases and J by 7 bases; unmatched bases: 17. Germline V gene lookup returns CDR1 SGHAT and CDR2 FQNNGV. This chain's CDR3 is CASSTFTFSSGGGEQYF. The CDR3 DNA reads as TGTGCCAGCAGCACATTTACTTTCTCTAGCGGGGGAGGAGAGCAGTACTTC.

The table lists this clone with a count of one. The genes are TRBV5-6 and TRBJ1-2; D call uncertain. Looked up from germline, CDR1 is SGHDT and CDR2 is YYEEEE. Trimming removed 5 bases from V and 2 bases from J, with 13 bases in between. There are 14 residues in the CDR3. The CDR3 DNA reads TGTGCCAGCAGACTCGGGGTGCAGAACTATGGCTACACCTTC. Translating gives CASRLGVQNYGYTF.

The chain carries TRBV11-2 and TRBJ1-1; a weak D match, TRBD1 (5 bases). V lost 5 bases to trimming and J lost 4 bases, with 14 bases between them. Germline V gives CDR1 SGHAT, CDR2 FQNNGV. The CDR3 is 14 amino acids. This CDR3 reads CASSQIRGSTEAFF. As DNA, the CDR3 is TGTGCCAGCAGCCAGATCCGGGGCAGCACTGAAGCTTTCTTT.

This chain joins TRBV18 and TRBJ2-1; D gene ambiguous. The CDR3 loop spans 14 amino acids. The germline V and J ends were trimmed by 4 bases and 5 bases, with 12 bases remaining between them. In germline, CDR1 is KGHSH, CDR2 LQKENI. Written as DNA, the CDR3 is TGTGCCAGCTCACTATCGGACCAAAACAATGAGCAGTTCTTC. Translated, it gives CASSLSDQNNEQFF.

The V call is TRBV7-2, the J call TRBJ2-5; maybe TRBD1 (6 bases). Trimming pared 5 bases from V and 1 base from J, leaving 11 bases between. The CDR3 sequence is 14 residues long. Germline CDR1 is SGHTA and CDR2 is FQGNSA. The CDR3 bases are TGTGCCAGCAGCGAAACAGGGCTCCAAGAGACCCAGTACTTC. It translates to CASSETGLQETQYF. Looking up the rest from reference TRBV7-2 and TRBJ2-5 gives the full variable domain: GAGVSQSPSNKVTEKGKDVELRCDPISGHTALYWYRQSLGQGLEFLIYFQGNSAPDKSGLPSDRFSAERTGGSVSTLTIQRTQQEDSAVYLCASSETGLQETQYFGPGTRLLVL.

This clone was found a few times. This chain connects TRBV5-6 to TRBJ2-3; a possible D gene is TRBD1 (5 bases). This CDR3 contains 14 residues. Trimming stripped 8 bases from V and 5 bases from J, with 18 bases between. Per the germline V gene, CDR1 is SGHDT and CDR2 is YYEEEE. DNA of the CDR3: TGTGCCAGAAGGGGTACAGAAAGAGAAGATACGCAGTATTTT. This gives the protein CARRGTEREDTQYF.

V is TRBV10-3 and J is TRBJ2-5; 9 nucleotides line up with TRBD1. The CDR3 is 13 amino acids. V trimming: 5 bases; J trimming: 3 bases; junction bases outside the gene matches: 1. From germline, CDR1 is ENHRY and CDR2 SYGVKD. CDR3: CAISWDREETQYF. CDR3 nucleotides: TGTGCCATCAGTTGGGACAGGGAAGAGACCCAGTACTTC.

This rearrangement joins TRBV4-3 to TRBJ1-4; TRBD1 agrees at 10 bases. The CDR3 totals 16 residues. V lost 5 bases, J lost 7 bases, and 10 bases stayed unmatched. Germline V gene sequence: CDR1 LGHNA, CDR2 YSLEER. CDR3 region: CASSSRPGQGTEKLFF. The CDR3 DNA follows: TGCGCCAGCAGCAGTCGACCGGGACAGGGGACTGAAAAACTGTTTTTT.

The chain joins TRBV30 to TRBJ2-5; the D gene could be TRBD1 or TRBD2 (5 bases each). This CDR3 is 15 amino acids long. Germline loops: CDR1 GTSNPN, CDR2 SVGIG (reference sequence). Trimming took off 0 bases at V and 1 base at J, with 12 bases between the two ends. The CDR3 is CAWSVSSGGQETQYF. CDR3 DNA: TGTGCCTGGAGTGTATCTTCTGGGGGCCAAGAGACCCAGTACTTC.

This chain uses TRBV7-9 with TRBJ2-7, with a weak D call TRBD2 (7 bases). The V end was cut by 5 bases, the J end by 1 base, with 21 bases between. Germline values: CDR1 SEHNR, CDR2 FQNEAQ (reference sequence). The CDR3 length is 17 residues. This CDR3 is CASSPKGGNSDSYEQYF. Here the CDR3 DNA reads TGTGCCAGCAGCCCAAAGGGGGGGAACAGCGATTCCTACGAGCAGTACTTC. The whole variable domain, remainder taken from reference TRBV7-9 and TRBJ2-7, is DTGVSQNPRHKITKRGQNVTFRCDPISEHNRLYWYRQTLGQGPEFLTYFQNEAQLEKSRLLSDRFSAERPKGSFSTLEIQRTEQGDSAMYLCASSPKGGNSDSYEQYFGPGTRLTVT.

The V gene is TRBV18, the J gene TRBJ2-7; D perhaps matches TRBD1 (6 bases). Germline CDR1 and CDR2: KGHSH and LQKENI. V was pared by 1 base and J by 3 bases, with 10 bases between. The CDR3 is 14 amino acids. For the CDR3, the DNA is TGTGCCAGCTCACCACTTACACAGGGCTACGAGCAGTACTTC. This gives the protein CASSPLTQGYEQYF.

This sequence joins TRBV30 and TRBJ2-3, with 11 bases identical to TRBD2. The CDR3 sequence is 16 residues long. Germline CDR1 is GTSNPN and CDR2 is SVGIG (reference sequence). V shed 1 base, J shed 2 bases, and the junction held 5 bases outside the gene matches. The CDR3 region is CAWSATGLAVTDTQYF. The CDR3 DNA reads TGTGCCTGGAGTGCTACGGGACTAGCGGTCACAGATACGCAGTATTTT. The full variable domain, with the rest looked up from reference TRBV30 and TRBJ2-3, is SQTIHQWPATLVQPVGSPLSLECTVEGTSNPNLYWYRQAAGRGLQLLFYSVGIGQISSEVPQNLSASRPQDRQFILSSKKLLLSDSGFYLCAWSATGLAVTDTQYFGPGTRLTVL.

This clone showed up just once. The chain carries TRBV7-8 and TRBJ2-1; no definite D call. V lost 2 bases, J lost 9 bases, and 8 bases lay in between. The CDR3 extends over 12 amino acids. Germline V gene data show CDR1 as SGHVS and CDR2 as FQNEAQ. The DNA for the CDR3 is TGTGCCAGCAGCTTATTCGTGGCTGAGCAGTTCTTC. Its protein product is CASSLFVAEQFF.

V is TRBV10-3 and J is TRBJ2-5; D could derive from TRBD1 or TRBD2 (5 bases each). Germline CDR1 reads ENHRY; CDR2 reads SYGVKD. CDR3 length equals 14 residues. The V gene lost 10 bases and the J gene lost 1 base, with 16 bases spanning the gap. This CDR3 is CASAPGRLQETQYF. The CDR3 DNA reads TGTGCCAGTGCTCCGGGACGCCTCCAAGAGACCCAGTACTTC.

The rearrangement joins TRBV7-8 to TRBJ2-7; 12 bases line up with TRBD1. Germline values: CDR1 SGHVS, CDR2 FQNEAQ. The V segment lost 5 bases and the J segment 7 bases; nucleotides outside the gene matches: 6. This CDR3 region has 14 residues. CDR3 residues: CASSAGTGGAEQYF. The CDR3 DNA is TGTGCCAGCAGCGCCGGGACAGGGGGCGCAGAGCAGTACTTC.

The chain uses TRBV5-4 and TRBJ1-2; weak D call: TRBD1 (5 bases). The V end lost 5 bases, the J end lost 8 bases, and 16 bases lay between the germline ends. This CDR3 is built from 13 residues. Germline V gene sequence: CDR1 SGHNT, CDR2 YYREEE (reference sequence). CDR3 coding DNA: TGTGCCAGCAGGCTTCCGGGACTAGAGGGCTACACCTTC. Translation: CASRLPGLEGYTF.

This clone was found a few times. The chain couples TRBV15 to TRBJ2-5; 9 nucleotides agree with TRBD2. Germline-derived CDR1 and CDR2 are LNHNV and YYDKDF (reference sequence). The CDR3 is 17 amino acids. V lost 0 bases, J lost 1 base, and 6 bases stayed unmatched. The CDR3 DNA sequence: TGTGCCACCAGCAGAGATCGGGGCGGGGGGGCCCAAGAGACCCAGTACTTC. This sequence encodes CATSRDRGGGAQETQYF.

This sequence joins TRBV4-1 and TRBJ2-3; D remains unclear. Looked up from germline, CDR1 is MGHRA and CDR2 is YSYEKL. This CDR3 contains 15 residues. Trimming took 4 bases from V and 1 from J, leaving 12 bases between them. The CDR3 coding sequence is TGCGCCAGCAGCCGGCATGGGTCTGGCACAGATACGCAGTATTTT. Its protein is CASSRHGSGTDTQYF.

The chain has TRBV7-9 and TRBJ2-6; tentative D call: TRBD2 (6 bases). This CDR3 has 16 residues. Per germline, CDR1 SEHNR and CDR2 FQNEAQ (reference sequence). Deletions cut 6 bases from V and 0 bases from J, with 12 bases between. CDR3 region: CASRPRRDSGANVLTF. The CDR3 nucleotides are TGTGCCAGCAGGCCAAGGCGGGACTCTGGGGCCAACGTCCTGACTTTC. Using reference TRBV7-9 and TRBJ2-6 for the parts outside the CDR3, the full variable domain is DTGVSQNPRHKITKRGQNVTFRCDPISEHNRLYWYRQTLGQGPEFLTYFQNEAQLEKSRLLSDRFSAERPKGSFSTLEIQRTEQGDSAMYLCASRPRRDSGANVLTFGAGSRLTVL.

In this sample, this clone turned up a few times. The genes are TRBV10-3 and TRBJ1-1, with TRBD1 matching over 7 bases. The CDR3 has 17 residues. In germline, CDR1 is ENHRY, CDR2 SYGVKD. The trim removed 10 bases at V and 0 bases at J, leaving 17 bases unmatched. The CDR3 nucleotides read TGTGCCACTTACTTTGACCTTAGGGACAGCATGAACACTGAAGCTTTCTTT. It translates to CATYFDLRDSMNTEAFF.